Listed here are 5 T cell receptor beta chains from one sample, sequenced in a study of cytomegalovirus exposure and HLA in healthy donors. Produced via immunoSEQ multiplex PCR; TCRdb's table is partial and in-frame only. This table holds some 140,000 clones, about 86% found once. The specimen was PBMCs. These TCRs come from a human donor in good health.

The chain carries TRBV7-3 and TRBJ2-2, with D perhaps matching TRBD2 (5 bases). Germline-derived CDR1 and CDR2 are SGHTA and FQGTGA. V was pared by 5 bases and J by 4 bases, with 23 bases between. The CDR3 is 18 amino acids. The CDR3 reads CASSRLKLQPGSTGELFF. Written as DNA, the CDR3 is TGTGCCAGCAGCCGACTAAAATTACAACCGGGGAGCACCGGGGAGCTGTTTTTT.

CDR3 in amino acids: CASKGGGNTIYF. In DNA, the CDR3 is TGTGCCAGCAAAGGAGGAGGAAACACCATATATTTT. The rearrangement uses TRBV6-1 and TRBJ1-3, with D hard to call. Trimming left V 7 bases short and J 4 bases short, with 8 bases between. Germline lookup yields CDR1 MNHNS and CDR2 SASEGT. This CDR3 is 12 amino acids long.

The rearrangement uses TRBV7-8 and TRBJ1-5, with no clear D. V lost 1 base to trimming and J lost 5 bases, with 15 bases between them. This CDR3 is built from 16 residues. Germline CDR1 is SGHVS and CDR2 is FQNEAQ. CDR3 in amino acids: CASSLVGTAKYQPQHF. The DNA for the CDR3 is TGTGCCAGCAGCTTAGTCGGCACAGCTAAATATCAGCCCCAGCATTTT.

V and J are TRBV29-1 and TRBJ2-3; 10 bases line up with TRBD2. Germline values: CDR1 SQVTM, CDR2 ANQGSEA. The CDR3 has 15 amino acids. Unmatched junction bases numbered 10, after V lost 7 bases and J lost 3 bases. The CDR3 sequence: CSARTGTSETDTQYF. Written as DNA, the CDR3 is TGCAGCGCCAGGACCGGGACTAGCGAAACAGATACGCAGTATTTT.

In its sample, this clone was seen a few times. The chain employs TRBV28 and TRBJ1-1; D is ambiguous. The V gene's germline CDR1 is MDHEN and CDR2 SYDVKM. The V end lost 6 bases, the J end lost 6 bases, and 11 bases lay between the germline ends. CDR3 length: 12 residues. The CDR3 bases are TGTGCCAGCAGGCCCGACTACGCTGAAGCTTTCTTT. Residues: CASRPDYAEAFF.